This T cell receptor beta chain was retrieved from a study of blood T cell repertoires in COVID-19. The wider study: Donors in the United States, Italy and Spain gave samples during acute or convalescent COVID-19. T cells, B-cell-depleted T cells, or PBMCs provided the cDNA or gDNA that served as material.

This CDR3 spans 12 amino acids. V lost 3 bases to trimming and J lost 13 bases, with 13 bases between them. In germline, CDR1 is SGHTA, CDR2 FQGNSA. Sequencing used immunoSEQ multiplex PCR; TCRdb keeps in-frame clones, though not all of them. The table has 200,000 to 250,000 clones, approximately 87% seen once; the top ten hold roughly 6.2%. This chain connects TRBV7-2 to TRBJ2-1, with D possibly matching TRBD2 (6 bases). This TCR came from a man aged 55 to 70 who had recovered from COVID-19. Sequenced input: peripheral blood. The chain's CDR3 is CASSFGGEYQFF. CDR3 DNA: TGTGCCAGCAGCTTTGGAGGGGAGTACCAGTTCTTC.